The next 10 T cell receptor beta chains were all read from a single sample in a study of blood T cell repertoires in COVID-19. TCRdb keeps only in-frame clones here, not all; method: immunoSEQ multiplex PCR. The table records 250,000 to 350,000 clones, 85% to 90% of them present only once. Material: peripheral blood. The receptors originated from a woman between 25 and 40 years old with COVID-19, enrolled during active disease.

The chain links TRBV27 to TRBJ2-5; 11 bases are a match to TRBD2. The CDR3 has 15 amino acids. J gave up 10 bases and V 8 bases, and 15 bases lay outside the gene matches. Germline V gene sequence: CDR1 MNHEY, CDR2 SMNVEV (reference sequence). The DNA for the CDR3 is TGTGCCAGCCCCTCGGGTCTAGCGGGAGGAAGTATCCAGTACTTC. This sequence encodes CASPSGLAGGSIQYF.

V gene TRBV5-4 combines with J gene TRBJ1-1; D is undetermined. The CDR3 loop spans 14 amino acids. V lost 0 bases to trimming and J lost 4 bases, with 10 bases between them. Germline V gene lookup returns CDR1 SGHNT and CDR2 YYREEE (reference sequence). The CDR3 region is CASSLGPPGTEAFF. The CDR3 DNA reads TGTGCCAGCAGCTTGGGCCCCCCGGGCACTGAAGCTTTCTTT.

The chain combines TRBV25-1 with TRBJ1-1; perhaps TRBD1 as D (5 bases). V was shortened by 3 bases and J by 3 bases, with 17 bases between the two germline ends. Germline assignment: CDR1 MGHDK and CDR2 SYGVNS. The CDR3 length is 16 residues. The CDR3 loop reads CASSEGLGSGDTEAFF. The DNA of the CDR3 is TGTGCCAGCAGTGAGGGGCTGGGATCGGGGGACACTGAAGCTTTCTTT.

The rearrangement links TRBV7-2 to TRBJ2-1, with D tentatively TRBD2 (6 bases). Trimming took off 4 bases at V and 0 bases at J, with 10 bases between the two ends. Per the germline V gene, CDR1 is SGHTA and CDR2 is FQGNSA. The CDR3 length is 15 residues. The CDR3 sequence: CASSWDLASYNEQFF. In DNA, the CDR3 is TGTGCCAGCAGCTGGGACTTGGCCTCCTACAATGAGCAGTTCTTC.

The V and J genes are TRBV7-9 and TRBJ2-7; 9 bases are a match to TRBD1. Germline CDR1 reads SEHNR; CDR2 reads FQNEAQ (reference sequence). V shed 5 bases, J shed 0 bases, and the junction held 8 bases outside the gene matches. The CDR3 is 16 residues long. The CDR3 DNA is TGTGCCAGCAGCCAGGACGACAGGGGGTTCTCCTACGAGCAGTACTTC. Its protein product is CASSQDDRGFSYEQYF.

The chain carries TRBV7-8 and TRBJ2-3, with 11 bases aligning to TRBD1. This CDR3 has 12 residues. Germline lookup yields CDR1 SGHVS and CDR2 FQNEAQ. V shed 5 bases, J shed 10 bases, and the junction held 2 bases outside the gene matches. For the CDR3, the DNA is TGTGCCAGCAGCCGGACAGGGGGCCCGCAGTATTTT. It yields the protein CASSRTGGPQYF.

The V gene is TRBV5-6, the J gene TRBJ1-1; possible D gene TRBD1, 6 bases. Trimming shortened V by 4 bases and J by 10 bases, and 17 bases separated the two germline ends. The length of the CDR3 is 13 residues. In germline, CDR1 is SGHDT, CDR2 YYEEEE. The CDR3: CASSPEGGTRAFF. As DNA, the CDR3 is TGTGCCAGCAGCCCCGAGGGGGGGACAAGAGCTTTCTTT.

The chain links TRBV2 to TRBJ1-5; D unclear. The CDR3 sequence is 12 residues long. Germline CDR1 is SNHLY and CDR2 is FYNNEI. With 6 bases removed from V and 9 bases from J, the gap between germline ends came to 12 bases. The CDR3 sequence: CASSGGWGPQHF. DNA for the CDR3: TGTGCCAGCAGCGGAGGCTGGGGGCCCCAGCATTTT.

The DNA of the CDR3 is TGTGCCAGCAGCGTCAGGGACAGAAACTATGGCTACACCTTC. The encoded protein is CASSVRDRNYGYTF. The V and J genes are TRBV9 and TRBJ1-2; 7 bases map to TRBD1. CDR3 length: 14 amino acids. The germline V gene encodes CDR1 SGDLS and CDR2 YYNGEE. After removal of 2 bases from V and 2 bases from J, the junction contained 3 bases not matched to a gene.

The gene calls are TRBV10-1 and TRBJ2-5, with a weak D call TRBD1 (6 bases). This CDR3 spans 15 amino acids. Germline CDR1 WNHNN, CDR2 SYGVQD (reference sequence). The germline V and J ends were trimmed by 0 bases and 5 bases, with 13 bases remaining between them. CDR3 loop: CASSESVGARETQYF. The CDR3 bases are TGCGCCAGCAGTGAGTCTGTGGGGGCTCGGGAGACCCAGTACTTC.